The entry below describes one T cell receptor beta chain. The antigen remains unidentified. This sample was included in a study of regulatory T cells in long-lasting Graves disease. Overall study findings and caveats: Those with persistent disease had in common more public clonotypes (around 2,700) than new patients (more than 900). TRBV28, TRBJ1-2 and TRBJ2-5 emerged as the favored segments in persistent disease. Newly diagnosed Graves' patients exceeded persistent ones in TCR diversity.

Described time point: persistent/refractory GD, antithyroid drugs over 5 years with positive TRAb. RNA extracted from PBMCs served as the sequencing template. The authors built TCR beta libraries using iRepertoire HTBI primers and Arm-PCR of CDR3 regions. Source study methods: About 60 TRBV and about 15 TRBJ segments were identified across samples. TCRdb fed the multiplex PCR reads into MiXCR, producing one record per CDR3 protein. The V and J calls, along with clone size, are taken from TCRdb and not from the paper's own processing. The table records about 450,000 distinct CDR3 sequences, about a quarter of them present only once. The V gene end was trimmed by 6 bases and the J gene end by 5 bases; junction bases not matched to a gene: 1. CDR1 and CDR2 (germline): MGHDK, SYGVNS. The CDR3 contains 13 residues.

The TCR sequence derives from a female donor with Graves disease. The chain joins TRBV25-1 to TRBJ1-4, with 9 nucleotides matching TRBD1. This specimen consisted of peripheral blood mononuclear cells (PBMCs), obtained when the disease was refractory, from a patient treated with antithyroid drugs. The CDR3 region is CASRGQGNEKLFF. The CDR3, as DNA: TGTGCCAGCAGGGGACAGGGCAATGAAAAACTGTTTTTT.